The clone carrying this TCR beta chain was counted a single time. Its specificity is not known. CDR1 and CDR2 from the germline V gene are MNHEY and SMNVEV (reference sequence). This CDR3 has 14 amino acids. V lost 5 bases and J lost 1, with 10 bases in between. Here immunoSEQ multiplex PCR was the method, and the copy in TCRdb shows in-frame clones only, minus some. The sample consists of 150,000 to 200,000 clones, approximately 92% of them appearing once. This entry comes from a study of T cell responses to AZD1222 COVID-19 vaccine. As for the study in general: The analysis combined second doses at about 4 or about 12 weeks.

Broader study findings: Clonal diversity was possibly underestimated, and white British individuals and females predominated among donors.

This specimen was peripheral blood, taken on day 0 of AZD1222 vaccination. The chain combines TRBV27 with TRBJ2-3, with D possibly matching TRBD1 (5 bases). This TCR derives from an adult in good health. CDR3 amino acids: CASSQQGRTDTQYF. The DNA of the CDR3 is TGTGCCAGCAGTCAGCAGGGCCGCACAGATACGCAGTATTTT.